The 4 T cell receptor beta chains below all came from one sample that was sequenced in a study of T cell responses to AZD1222 COVID-19 vaccine. Sequencing was performed with immunoSEQ multiplex PCR; in TCRdb, only in-frame clones are kept and a portion is missing. The sample lists 55,000 to 80,000 clones, around 89% occurring once. Specimen: peripheral blood, collected 28 days after the second AZD1222 dose. Every receptor here comes from an adult who received the AZD1222 COVID-19 vaccine.

The chain couples TRBV28 to TRBJ1-5; 8 bases fit TRBD1. The germline V gene has CDR1 MDHEN and CDR2 SYDVKM. CDR3 length equals 16 residues. V lost 5 bases, J lost 5 bases, and 11 bases stayed unmatched. DNA for the CDR3: TGTGCCAGCAGTCCAAACAGGGGGACTGCTGATCAGCCCCAGCATTTT. Translation gives CASSPNRGTADQPQHF.

CDR3 protein: CASSFSLAGNTGELFF. CDR3 DNA sequence: TGCGCCAGCAGCTTCAGTCTAGCGGGAAACACCGGGGAGCTGTTTTTT. The chain combines TRBV5-1 with TRBJ2-2, with TRBD2 identical over 9 bases. V lost 2 bases and J lost 2; bases outside the gene matches: 4. The length of the CDR3 is 16 residues. The V gene's germline CDR1 is SGHRS and CDR2 YFSETQ.

This clone was counted a single time. The gene calls are TRBV19 and TRBJ2-7, with TRBD1 matching over 10 bases. Germline values: CDR1 LNHDA, CDR2 SQIVND (reference sequence). The V and J ends lost 5 bases and 3 bases, in that order; junction bases with no gene match: 4. The CDR3 consists of 14 residues. The CDR3 region has the DNA TGTGCCAGTAGTTCACGGACAGGGGGCTACGAGCAGTACTTC. It encodes CASSSRTGGYEQYF. Together with reference TRBV19 and TRBJ2-7, the CDR3 gives the full variable domain: DGGITQSPKYLFRKEGQNVTLSCEQNLNHDAMYWYRQDPGQGLRLIYYSQIVNDFQKGDIAEGYSVSREKKESFPLTVTSAQKNPTAFYLCASSSRTGGYEQYFGPGTRLTVT.

The J gene is TRBJ1-2, the V gene TRBV18, with D hard to call. Trimming removed 3 bases from V and 8 bases from J, with 13 bases in between. There are 13 residues in the CDR3. Germline-derived CDR1 and CDR2 are KGHSH and LQKENI. The CDR3 sequence is CASSPSDSRGYTF. DNA for the CDR3: TGTGCCAGCTCACCCTCGGATAGTAGGGGCTACACCTTC.